Described below is a single T cell receptor beta chain sequence and its context. This record comes from a study of blood T cell repertoires in COVID-19. Trimming cost V 0 bases and J 2 bases, with 7 bases left between them. The V gene's germline CDR1 is MNHEY and CDR2 SVGEGT. The CDR3 runs 15 residues. The protocol was immunoSEQ multiplex PCR, while the TCRdb copy is restricted to in-frame clones and leaves out a portion. The sample has about 180,000 clones; roughly 87% are singletons. This sequence originates from a woman aged 40 to 49 with acute COVID-19. This chain connects TRBV6-2 or TRBV6-3 to TRBJ2-2, with D possibly TRBD1 on 5 matching bases. Source material: PBMCs or T cells enriched from blood (not recorded which). In DNA, the CDR3 is TGTGCCAGCAGTTACTCGACAGATAACACCGGGGAGCTGTTTTTT. Protein product: CASSYSTDNTGELFF.